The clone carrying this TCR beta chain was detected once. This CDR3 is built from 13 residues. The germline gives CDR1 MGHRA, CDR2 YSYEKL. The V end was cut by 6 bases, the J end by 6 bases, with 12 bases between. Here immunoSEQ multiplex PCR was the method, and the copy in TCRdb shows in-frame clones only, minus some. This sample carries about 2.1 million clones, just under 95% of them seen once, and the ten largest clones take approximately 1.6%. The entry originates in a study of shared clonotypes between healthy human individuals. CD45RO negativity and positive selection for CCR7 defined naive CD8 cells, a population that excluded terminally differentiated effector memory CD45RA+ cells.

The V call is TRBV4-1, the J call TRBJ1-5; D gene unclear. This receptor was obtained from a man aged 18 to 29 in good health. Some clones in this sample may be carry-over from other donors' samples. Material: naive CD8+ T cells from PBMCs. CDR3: CASRPGVGQPQHF. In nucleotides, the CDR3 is TGCGCCAGCAGGCCTGGGGTCGGTCAGCCCCAGCATTTT.